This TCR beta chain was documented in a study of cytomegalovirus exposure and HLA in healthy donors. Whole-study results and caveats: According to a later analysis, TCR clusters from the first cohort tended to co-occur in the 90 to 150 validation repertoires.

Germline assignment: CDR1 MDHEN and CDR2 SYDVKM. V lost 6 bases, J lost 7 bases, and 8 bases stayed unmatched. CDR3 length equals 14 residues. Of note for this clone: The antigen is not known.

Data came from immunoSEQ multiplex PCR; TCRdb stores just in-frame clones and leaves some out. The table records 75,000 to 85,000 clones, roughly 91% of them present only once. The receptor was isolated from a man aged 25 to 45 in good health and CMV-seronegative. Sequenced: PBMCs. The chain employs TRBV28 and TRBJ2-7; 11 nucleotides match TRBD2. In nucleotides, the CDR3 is TGTGCCAGCAGGTCGACTAGCGGGGTTCTGGAGCAGTACTTC. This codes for CASRSTSGVLEQYF.